This T cell receptor (beta chain) was observed in a study of control samples from healthy donors and cancer patients. Method: immunoSEQ multiplex PCR; TCRdb's copy keeps in-frame clones and lacks some. The table has around 200,000 clones, over 80% seen once; the top ten hold about 1.5%. The germline CDR1 and CDR2 sequences are LGHDT and YNNKEL (reference sequence). The CDR3 totals 14 residues. Trimming took off 0 bases at V and 8 bases at J, with 12 bases between the two ends. Input material: blood. The receptor was derived from a man younger than 35 in good health. The chain links TRBV3-1 (or the pseudogene TRBV3-2) to TRBJ2-3; tentative D call: TRBD2 (5 bases). CDR3: CASSQDQGSTTQYF. Here the CDR3 DNA reads TGTGCCAGCAGCCAAGATCAAGGGAGTACTACGCAGTATTTT.